The present T cell receptor beta chain was sequenced within a study of blood T cell repertoires in COVID-19. Overall study context: The cDNA or gDNA used as material had been derived from T cells, B-cell-depleted T cells, or PBMCs.

Profiled with immunoSEQ multiplex PCR; TCRdb holds only in-frame clones, not every one. The table includes over 150,000 clones, less than 90% detected once. Sequencing was performed on PBMCs or T cells enriched from blood (not recorded which). The receptor was derived from a woman aged 45 to 65 who had recovered from COVID-19.

The CDR3 is CASSPIGGAHTEAFF. CDR3 DNA sequence: TGTGCCAGCAGCCCCATAGGGGGCGCGCACACTGAAGCTTTCTTT. V gene TRBV7-3 combines with J gene TRBJ1-1; TRBD1 aligns across 7 bases. V was pared by 5 bases and J by 3 bases, with 9 bases of the junction left unmatched. Germline-derived CDR1 and CDR2 are SGHTA and FQGTGA. This CDR3 comprises 15 residues.